Below, 14 T cell receptor beta chains from the same sample are listed, as sequenced in a study of Ad26.COV2.S vaccination and SARS-CoV-2 variants. Treatment of the sample: roughly 18 received Ad26.COV2.S at low or high dose, single or two shots; 5 received placebo; per-sample allocation not given. Material that was analyzed had been drawn on day 63 after the first vaccine or placebo injection. TCRdb's table, derived via immunoSEQ multiplex PCR, lists solely in-frame clones and lacks some. The sample includes about half a million clones, roughly nine tenths of them seen just once. Sample: peripheral blood, taken in a trial of Ad26.COV2.S vaccine versus placebo. The receptor source for this set is a person between 18 and 60 years old who received the Ad26.COV2.S COVID-19 vaccine or a placebo.

The V gene is TRBV21-1, the J gene TRBJ1-4; the table's D call TRBD1 went unverified against the DNA. TRBV21-1 is annotated as a pseudogene. The CDR3 consists of 14 residues. The CDR3 bases are TGTGCCAGCAGTCAGGGGGCTAGGCGTGAAAAACTGTTTTTT. This codes for CASSQGARREKLFF.

The CDR3 spells CASSGSSRWRQETQYF. The CDR3, as DNA: TGTGCCAGCAGTGGATCCTCCCGGTGGAGACAAGAGACCCAGTACTTC. The genes are TRBV6-2 or TRBV6-3 and TRBJ2-5; D gene unclear. The V end was cut by 5 bases, the J end by 2 bases, with 18 bases between. The CDR3 totals 16 residues. Germline V lookup: CDR1 MNHEY, CDR2 SVGEGT.

The rearrangement links TRBV27 to TRBJ2-5; tentatively, D is TRBD2 (5 bases). The CDR3 extends over 19 amino acids. V dropped 8 bases and J dropped 2 bases, with 30 bases sitting between them. Looked up from germline, CDR1 is MNHEY and CDR2 is SMNVEV (reference sequence). The chain's CDR3 is CASGNPGTQNPYAQETQYF. The CDR3 region has the DNA TGTGCCAGCGGTAATCCGGGAACCCAAAACCCCTATGCTCAAGAGACCCAGTACTTC.

This clone was counted once. The V call is TRBV28, the J call TRBJ2-7, with D unresolved. Per the germline V gene, CDR1 is MDHEN and CDR2 is SYDVKM. Trimming left V 7 bases short and J 4 bases short, with 14 bases between. The CDR3 covers 13 residues. This CDR3 reads CASNHPGKYEQYF. The CDR3 DNA reads as TGTGCCAGCAACCATCCCGGTAAATACGAGCAGTACTTC.

The gene calls are TRBV11-2 and TRBJ1-6, with a weak D call TRBD1 (5 bases). Germline values: CDR1 SGHAT, CDR2 FQNNGV. Trimming shortened V by 2 bases and J by 1 base, and 15 bases separated the two germline ends. This CDR3 has 18 residues. This CDR3 is CASSLILQGESYNSPLHF. The DNA for the CDR3 is TGTGCCAGCAGCTTAATTCTCCAGGGTGAATCCTATAATTCACCCCTCCACTTT.

Turning to this clone: Additional DNA sequences in this sample encode the identical CDR3. The chain joins TRBV3-1 (or the pseudogene TRBV3-2) to TRBJ1-1; maybe TRBD1 (5 bases). Trimming left V 4 bases short and J 0 bases short, with 9 bases between. The CDR3 covers 14 residues. Looked up from germline, CDR1 is LGHDT and CDR2 is YNNKEL (reference sequence). In DNA, the CDR3 is TGTGCCAGCAGCCCCCGGGGGATGAACACTGAAGCTTTCTTT. This sequence encodes CASSPRGMNTEAFF.

The gene calls are TRBV15 and TRBJ1-5; D is unresolved. Trimming left V 4 bases short and J 4 bases short, with 11 bases between. There are 14 residues in the CDR3. Per the germline V gene, CDR1 is LNHNV and CDR2 is YYDKDF (reference sequence). The CDR3 DNA follows: TGTGCCACCAGCACCGCTATAGGAAATCAGCCCCAGCATTTT. It yields the protein CATSTAIGNQPQHF.

The rearrangement uses TRBV6-6 and TRBJ1-1; D is undetermined. The CDR3 consists of 15 residues. Trimming took 2 bases from V and 1 from J, leaving 11 bases between them. The V gene's germline CDR1 is MNHNY and CDR2 SVGAGI (reference sequence). CDR3 in DNA: TGTGCCAGCAGTTACCCTAAACCCAAGAACACTGAAGCTTTCTTT. Translated, it gives CASSYPKPKNTEAFF.

This sequence joins TRBV6-2 or TRBV6-3 and TRBJ1-1; D unclear. Trimming shortened V by 5 bases and J by 10 bases, and 11 bases separated the two germline ends. CDR3 length equals 11 residues. Germline CDR1 reads MNHEY; CDR2 reads SVGEGT. CDR3 DNA sequence: TGTGCCAGCAGTCACGGCACGATAGCTTTCTTT. Translating gives CASSHGTIAFF.

This sequence joins TRBV23-1 and TRBJ1-1; D perhaps matches TRBD1 (5 bases). TRBV23-1 is flagged as an ORF with uncertain function. CDR3 length: 11 residues. Trimming cost V 9 bases and J 6 bases, with 11 bases left between them. The CDR3, as DNA: TGCGCCAGGTCCGACAGACCTGAAGCTTTCTTT. Amino acids: CARSDRPEAFF.

This clone is a singleton in its sample. The chain carries TRBV4-1 and TRBJ2-7, with TRBD2 matching 9 bases. This CDR3 contains 18 residues. Trimming cost V 1 base and J 2 bases; bases outside gene matches: 12. From germline, CDR1 is MGHRA and CDR2 YSYEKL. The CDR3 loop reads CASSQVLSTSGIPYEQYF. For the CDR3, the DNA is TGCGCCAGCAGCCAAGTCCTCTCGACTAGCGGAATACCCTACGAGCAGTACTTC.

This clone was counted a single time. The chain employs TRBV5-1 and TRBJ1-2; D possibly corresponds to TRBD1 (6 bases). From germline, CDR1 is SGHRS and CDR2 YFSETQ. Deletions cut 0 bases from V and 4 bases from J, with 16 bases between. The length of the CDR3 is 16 residues. The CDR3 region is CASSLDGGHPSYGYTF. The DNA of the CDR3 is TGCGCCAGCAGCTTGGATGGGGGACATCCCAGCTATGGCTACACCTTC.

The V and J genes are TRBV6-5 and TRBJ1-6, with D perhaps TRBD1 (6 bases). The CDR3 spans 15 residues. Germline CDR1 is MNHEY and CDR2 is SVGAGI. Deletions cut 10 bases from V and 3 bases from J, with 16 bases between. In nucleotides, the CDR3 is TGTGCCACGTGGAAGGGGGGGGGCTATAATTCACCCCTCCACTTT. Translating it yields CATWKGGGYNSPLHF.

V is TRBV7-2 and J is TRBJ1-5; no clear D. CDR3 length: 15 amino acids. Trimming left V 5 bases short and J 2 bases short, with 13 bases between. CDR1 SGHTA and CDR2 FQGNSA come from the germline V gene. In DNA form, the CDR3 reads TGTGCCAGCAGCCTGAGAGGCGTTGGCAATCAGCCCCAGCATTTT. This translates into CASSLRGVGNQPQHF.